This TCR beta chain was sequenced in a study of T cells after yellow fever vaccination. Study observations and caveats: Peaking faster, on day 5 versus 15, the secondary response was nonetheless weaker. There was a possibility that FACS-sorted repertoires contained abundant clonotypes contaminating from the bulk population.

This clonotype was recorded a few times. Its antigen is unknown. Between the trimmed V and J ends, which lost 4 bases and 1 base, there was a span of 11 bases. This CDR3 comprises 15 residues. CDR1 is LGHDT, CDR2 YNNKEL, per germline (reference sequence). TCRdb ran MiXCR on the 5' RACE reads and lists one entry per CDR3 protein. The sample gives some 300,000 distinct CDR3 sequences, 8.7% of which show up once; 3% to 3.5% is in the top ten. The receptor was isolated from a man younger than 35 who received the YFV17D yellow fever vaccine. The V and J genes are TRBV3-1 and TRBJ2-4; TRBD2 might be the D (6 bases). The source material was CD4+ T cells sorted from PBMCs, sampled 5 days after the yellow fever booster vaccination. The CDR3 region is CASSPSGRAKNIQYF. DNA of the CDR3: TGTGCCAGCAGCCCCTCAGGGAGGGCCAAAAACATTCAGTACTTC.